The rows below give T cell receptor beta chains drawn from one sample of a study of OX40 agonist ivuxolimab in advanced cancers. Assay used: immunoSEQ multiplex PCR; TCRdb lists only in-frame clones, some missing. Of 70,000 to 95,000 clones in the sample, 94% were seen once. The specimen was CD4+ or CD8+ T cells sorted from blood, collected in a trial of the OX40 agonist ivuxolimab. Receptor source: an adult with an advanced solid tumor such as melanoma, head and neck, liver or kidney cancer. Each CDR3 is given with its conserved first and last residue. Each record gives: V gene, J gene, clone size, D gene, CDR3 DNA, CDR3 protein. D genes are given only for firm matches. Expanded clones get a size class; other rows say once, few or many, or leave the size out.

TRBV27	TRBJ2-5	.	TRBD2	TGTGCCAGCAGGCGACTAGCGGGGGGGTTACAAGAGACCCAGTACTTC	CASRRLAGGLQETQYF
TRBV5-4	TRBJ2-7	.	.	TGTGCCAGCAGCTTGGAAGACAGAACCTACGAGCAGTACTTC	CASSLEDRTYEQYF
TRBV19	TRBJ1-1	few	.	TGTGCCAGTAGTACCTCAGGGGTGAACACTGAAGCTTTCTTT	CASSTSGVNTEAFF
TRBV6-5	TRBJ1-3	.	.	TGTGCCAGCAAAGTTGGGCCAGCTGGAAACACCATATATTTT	CASKVGPAGNTIYF
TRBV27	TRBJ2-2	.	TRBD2	TGTGCCAGCAGTTTATGGGTAGCGGGAGCGTCCGGGGAGCTGTTTTTT	CASSLWVAGASGELFF
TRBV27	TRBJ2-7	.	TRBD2	TGTGCCAGCAGTTTTCGGACTAGCGGGGCCAATTACGAGCAGTACTTC	CASSFRTSGANYEQYF
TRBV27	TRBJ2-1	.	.	TGTGCCAGCAGTTTATACGGGAGAGAGCAGTTCTTC	CASSLYGREQFF
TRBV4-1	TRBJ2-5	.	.	TGCGCCAGCAGCCAATGGGGTTCAAGAGAGACCCAGTACTTC	CASSQWGSRETQYF
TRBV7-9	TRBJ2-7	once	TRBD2	TGTGCCAGCAGCTTAGCCGGCGGGAGCTCCTACGAGCAGTACTTC	CASSLAGGSSYEQYF
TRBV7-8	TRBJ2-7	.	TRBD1	TGTGCCAGCAGCGCCGGGACAGGGGGGCAGGCCCTCCTTTTAGCCTACGAGCAGTACTTC	CASSAGTGGQALLLAYEQYF
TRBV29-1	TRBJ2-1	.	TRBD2	TGCAGCGTTGTTGAAGGGACTAGCGGGAGGTACAATGAGCAGTTCTTC	CSVVEGTSGRYNEQFF
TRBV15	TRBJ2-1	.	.	TGTGCCACCAGCAGAGGGGCGGACTACCAGTTCTTC	CATSRGADYQFF
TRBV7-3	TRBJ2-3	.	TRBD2	TGTGCCAGCAGCGTGACTAGCGGGAGTGATACGCAGTATTTT	CASSVTSGSDTQYF
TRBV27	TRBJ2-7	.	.	TGTGCCAGCAGTTTAAGTCTAGGGACGGCCTACGAGCAGTACTTC	CASSLSLGTAYEQYF
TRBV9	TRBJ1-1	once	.	TGTGCCAGCGGCGTAGGCGAGGGGGGTCCGTTAAACACTGAAGCTTTCTTT	CASGVGEGGPLNTEAFF
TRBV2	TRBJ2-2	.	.	TGTGCCAGCAGTGAAGGTACGAACACCGGGGAGCTGTTTTTT	CASSEGTNTGELFF
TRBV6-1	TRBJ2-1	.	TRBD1	TGTGCCAGCAGTGAACAGGACAGGGTCCTCAACTCCTACAATGAGCAGTTCTTC	CASSEQDRVLNSYNEQFF
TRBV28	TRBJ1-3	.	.	TGTGCCAGCAGTTTAAACACCATATATTTT	CASSLNTIYF
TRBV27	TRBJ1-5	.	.	TGTGCCAGCGGCATCGTCGGGAACGACGGGGTCAGCAATCAGCCCCAGCATTTT	CASGIVGNDGVSNQPQHF
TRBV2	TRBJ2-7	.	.	TGTGCCAGCAGTGATAGCTCTATCACCTACGAGCAGTACTTC	CASSDSSITYEQYF
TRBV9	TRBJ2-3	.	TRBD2	TGTGCCAGCAGCGTCGTAGCGGGGGGGGTCACAGATACGCAGTATTTT	CASSVVAGGVTDTQYF
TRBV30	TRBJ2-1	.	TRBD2	TGTGCCTGGACAGCGGGAGGGTGGGGCAATGAGCAGTTCTTC	CAWTAGGWGNEQFF
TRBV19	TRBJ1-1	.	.	TGTGCCAGTAGTCGCCCTATGAACACTGAAGCTTTCTTT	CASSRPMNTEAFF
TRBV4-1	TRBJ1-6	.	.	TGCGCCAGCAGCCAAGATCTTCGGCAGCAGGGTAATTCACCCCTCCACTTT	CASSQDLRQQGNSPLHF
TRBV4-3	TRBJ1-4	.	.	TGCGCCAGCAGCCAAGATGGGGGAGGTGACGAAAAACTGTTTTTT	CASSQDGGGDEKLFF
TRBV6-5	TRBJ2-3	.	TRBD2	TGTGCCAGCAGAATACTAGCGGGAGACACAGATACGCAGTATTTT	CASRILAGDTDTQYF
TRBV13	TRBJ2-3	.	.	TGTGCCAGCAGCTTAGGGTCAAGCAGCACAGATACGCAGTATTTT	CASSLGSSSTDTQYF
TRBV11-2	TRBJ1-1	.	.	TGTGCCAGCAGCTTAGGGCCAGGGGCTTCGATGGCTGAAGCTTTCTTT	CASSLGPGASMAEAFF
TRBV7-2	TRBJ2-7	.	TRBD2	TGTGCCAGTCTAGCGGGACCACTAGGGACCTCCTACGAGCAGTACTTC	CASLAGPLGTSYEQYF
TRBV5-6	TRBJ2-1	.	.	TGTGCCAGCAGCTTTAGACGGGGGTACAACAATGAGCAGTTCTTC	CASSFRRGYNNEQFF
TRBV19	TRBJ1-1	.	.	TGTGCCAGTACACGACAGGAGACGAACACTGAAGCTTTCTTT	CASTRQETNTEAFF
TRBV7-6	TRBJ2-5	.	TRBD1	TGTGCCAGCAGCCCGACAGGGTTCAGGGAGACCCAGTACTTC	CASSPTGFRETQYF
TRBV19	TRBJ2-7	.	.	TGTGCCAGTAGGGGGGACGACTCCTACGAGCAGTACTTC	CASRGDDSYEQYF
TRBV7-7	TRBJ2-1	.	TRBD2	TGTGCCAGCAGTCATCCGGGGGGGAATGAGCAGTTCTTC	CASSHPGGNEQFF
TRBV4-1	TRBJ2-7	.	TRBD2	TGCGCCAGCAGCCAAGGGACTAGCGGGGCGGACGAGCAGTACTTC	CASSQGTSGADEQYF
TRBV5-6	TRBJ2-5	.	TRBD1	TGTGCCAGCAGCTCAGCCGGGACAGGGGTCGCGGAGACCCAGTACTTC	CASSSAGTGVAETQYF
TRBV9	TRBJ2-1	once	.	TGTGCCAGCAGCGTTTATGGGGAGCGGGACAATGAGCAGTTCTTC	CASSVYGERDNEQFF
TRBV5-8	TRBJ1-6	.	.	TGTGCCAGCAGCCCGAGGGGACGCTCGAGCTCCTATAATTCACCCCTCCACTTT	CASSPRGRSSSYNSPLHF
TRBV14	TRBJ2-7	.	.	TGTGCCAGCAGCCCCCAGACAGCCTGGGAGCAGTACTTC	CASSPQTAWEQYF
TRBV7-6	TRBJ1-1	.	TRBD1	TGTGCCAGCAGCGGTCCGGGACAGGGCATGAACACTGAAGCTTTCTTT	CASSGPGQGMNTEAFF
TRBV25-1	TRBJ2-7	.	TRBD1	TGTGCCAGCAGCGGTGGGGGGACAGGGGCCTACGAGCAGTACTTC	CASSGGGTGAYEQYF
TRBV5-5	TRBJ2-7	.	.	TGTGCCAGCAGCTTAGTCTCTAGGGACGAGCAGTACTTC	CASSLVSRDEQYF
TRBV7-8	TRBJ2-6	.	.	TGTGCCAGCAGCCTGATTACTGGGGCCAACGTCCTGACTTTC	CASSLITGANVLTF
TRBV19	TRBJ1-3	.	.	TGTGCCAGTAGTACCCGGACAGCTGGAAACACCATATATTTT	CASSTRTAGNTIYF
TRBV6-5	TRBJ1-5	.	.	TGTGCCAGCAGTCCCGAAGGGGTAGATCAGCCCCAGCATTTT	CASSPEGVDQPQHF
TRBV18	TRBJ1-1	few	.	TGTGCCAGCTCACCAAACGGGGACACTGAAGCTTTCTTT	CASSPNGDTEAFF
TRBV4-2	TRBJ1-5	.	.	TGTGCCAGCAGCGGACGAGGGGTCAATCAGCCCCAGCATTTT	CASSGRGVNQPQHF